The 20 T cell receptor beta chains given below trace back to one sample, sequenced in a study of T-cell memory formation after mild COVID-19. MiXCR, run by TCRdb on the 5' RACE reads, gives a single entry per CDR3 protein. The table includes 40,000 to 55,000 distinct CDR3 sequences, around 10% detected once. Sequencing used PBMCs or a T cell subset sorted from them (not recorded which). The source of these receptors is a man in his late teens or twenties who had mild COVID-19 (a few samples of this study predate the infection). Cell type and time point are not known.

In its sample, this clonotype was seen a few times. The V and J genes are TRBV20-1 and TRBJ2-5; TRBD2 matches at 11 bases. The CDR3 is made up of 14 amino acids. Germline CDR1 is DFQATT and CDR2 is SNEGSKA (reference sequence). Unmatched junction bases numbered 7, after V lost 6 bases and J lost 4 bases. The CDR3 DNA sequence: TGCAGTGCCGATAGCGGGGGGGCAGTAGAGACCCAGTACTTC. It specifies CSADSGGAVETQYF.

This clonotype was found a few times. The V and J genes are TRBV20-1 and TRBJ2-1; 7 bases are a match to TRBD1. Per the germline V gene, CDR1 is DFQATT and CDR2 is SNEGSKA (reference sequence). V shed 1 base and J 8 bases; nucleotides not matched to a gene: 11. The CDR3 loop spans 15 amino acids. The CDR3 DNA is TGCAGTGCTAGAGCCGTAAACAGGGGTTCCTATGAGCAGTTCTTC. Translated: CSARAVNRGSYEQFF.

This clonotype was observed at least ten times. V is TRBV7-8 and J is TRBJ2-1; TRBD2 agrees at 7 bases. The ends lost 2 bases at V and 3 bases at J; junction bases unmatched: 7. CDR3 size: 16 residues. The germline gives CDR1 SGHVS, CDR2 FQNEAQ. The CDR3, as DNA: TGTGCCAGCAGCTTATTGCGGCGGGGGTTCTACAATGAGCAGTTCTTC. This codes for CASSLLRRGFYNEQFF.

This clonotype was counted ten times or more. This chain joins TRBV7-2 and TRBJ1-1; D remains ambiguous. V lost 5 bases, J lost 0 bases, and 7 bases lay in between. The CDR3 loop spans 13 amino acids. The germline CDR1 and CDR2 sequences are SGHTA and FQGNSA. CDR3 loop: CASSLVVNTEAFF. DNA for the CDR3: TGTGCCAGCAGCCTAGTAGTGAACACTGAAGCTTTCTTT. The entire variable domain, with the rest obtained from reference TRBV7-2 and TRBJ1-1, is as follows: GAGVSQSPSNKVTEKGKDVELRCDPISGHTALYWYRQSLGQGLEFLIYFQGNSAPDKSGLPSDRFSAERTGGSVSTLTIQRTQQEDSAVYLCASSLVVNTEAFFGQGTRLTVV.

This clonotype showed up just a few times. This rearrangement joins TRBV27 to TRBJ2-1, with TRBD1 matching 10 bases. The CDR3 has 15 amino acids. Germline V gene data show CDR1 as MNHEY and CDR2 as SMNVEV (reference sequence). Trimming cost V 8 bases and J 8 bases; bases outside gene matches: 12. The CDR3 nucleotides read TGTGCCAGCCGAAACTCCCCGACAGGGGGCTATGAGCAGTTCTTC. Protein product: CASRNSPTGGYEQFF.

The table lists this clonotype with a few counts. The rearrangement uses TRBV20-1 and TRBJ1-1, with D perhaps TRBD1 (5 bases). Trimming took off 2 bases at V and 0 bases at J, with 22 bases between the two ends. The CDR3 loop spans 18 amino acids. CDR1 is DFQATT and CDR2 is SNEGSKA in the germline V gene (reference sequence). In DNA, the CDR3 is TGCAGTGCTAGAATTACACCGAGCGGGGGTCCCCTGAACACTGAAGCTTTCTTT. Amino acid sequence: CSARITPSGGPLNTEAFF.

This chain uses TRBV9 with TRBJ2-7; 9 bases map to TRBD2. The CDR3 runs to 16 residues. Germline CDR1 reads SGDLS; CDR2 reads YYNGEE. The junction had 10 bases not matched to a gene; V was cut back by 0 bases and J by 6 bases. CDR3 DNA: TGTGCCAGCAGCGTAGGCCAGCGGGGGGAGTCAGGCGAGCAGTACTTC. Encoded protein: CASSVGQRGESGEQYF.

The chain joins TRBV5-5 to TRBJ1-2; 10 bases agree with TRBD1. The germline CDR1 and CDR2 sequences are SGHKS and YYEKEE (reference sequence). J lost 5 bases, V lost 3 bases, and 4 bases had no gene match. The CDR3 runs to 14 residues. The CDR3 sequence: CASSWDRGSYGYTF. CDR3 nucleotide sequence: TGTGCCAGCAGCTGGGACAGGGGATCGTATGGCTACACCTTC.

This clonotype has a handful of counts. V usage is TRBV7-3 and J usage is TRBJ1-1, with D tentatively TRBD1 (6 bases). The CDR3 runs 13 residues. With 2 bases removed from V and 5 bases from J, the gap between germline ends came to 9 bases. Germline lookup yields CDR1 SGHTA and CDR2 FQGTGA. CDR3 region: CASSLLQGTEAFF. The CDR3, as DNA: TGTGCCAGCAGCTTATTACAGGGAACTGAAGCTTTCTTT.

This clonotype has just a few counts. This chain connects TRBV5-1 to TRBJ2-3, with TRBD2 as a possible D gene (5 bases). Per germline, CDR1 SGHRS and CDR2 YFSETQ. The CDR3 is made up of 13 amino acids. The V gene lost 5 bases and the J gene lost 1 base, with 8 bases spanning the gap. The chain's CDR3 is CASRISGTDTQYF. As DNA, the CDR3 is TGCGCCAGCAGAATTAGCGGCACAGATACGCAGTATTTT. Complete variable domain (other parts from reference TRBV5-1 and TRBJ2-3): KAGVTQTPRYLIKTRGQQVTLSCSPISGHRSVSWYQQTPGQGLQFLFEYFSETQRNKGNFPGRFSGRQFSNSRSEMNVSTLELGDSALYLCASRISGTDTQYFGPGTRLTVL.

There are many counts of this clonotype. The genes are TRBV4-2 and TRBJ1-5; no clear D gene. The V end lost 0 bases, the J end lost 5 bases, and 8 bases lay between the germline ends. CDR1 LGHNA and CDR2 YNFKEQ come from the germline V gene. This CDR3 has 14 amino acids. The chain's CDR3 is CASSQEDGDQPQHF. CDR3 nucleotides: TGTGCCAGCAGCCAAGAGGATGGGGATCAGCCCCAGCATTTT.

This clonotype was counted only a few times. DNA for the CDR3: TGTGCCAGCAGTTACTCGGAAATCGTGTCTGGAAACACCATATATTTT. Its protein is CASSYSEIVSGNTIYF. This chain links TRBV6-5 with TRBJ1-3; D gene uncertain. Germline V gene sequence: CDR1 MNHEY, CDR2 SVGAGI. The ends were cut back, 0 bases at V and 1 base at J, with 10 bases in the middle. CDR3 length equals 16 residues.

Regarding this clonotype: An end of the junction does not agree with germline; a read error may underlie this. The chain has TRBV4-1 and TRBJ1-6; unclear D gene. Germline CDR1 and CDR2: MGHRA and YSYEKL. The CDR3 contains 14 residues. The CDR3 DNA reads TGCGCCAGCAGCCAAGTCCCGGGGAGGGAATCCCTACACTTT. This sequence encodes CASSQVPGRESLHF.

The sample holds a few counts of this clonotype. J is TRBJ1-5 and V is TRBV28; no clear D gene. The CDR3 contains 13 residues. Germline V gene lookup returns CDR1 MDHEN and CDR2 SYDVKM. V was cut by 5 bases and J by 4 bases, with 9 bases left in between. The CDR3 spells CASSLPQNQPQHF. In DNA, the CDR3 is TGTGCCAGCAGTCTCCCGCAAAATCAGCCCCAGCATTTT.

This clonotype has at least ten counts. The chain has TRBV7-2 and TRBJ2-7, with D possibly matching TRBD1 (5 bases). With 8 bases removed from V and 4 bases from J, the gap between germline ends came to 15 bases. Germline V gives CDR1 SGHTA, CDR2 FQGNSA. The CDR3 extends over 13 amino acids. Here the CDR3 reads CASRMAGLYEQYV. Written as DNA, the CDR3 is TGTGCCAGCCGAATGGCAGGGCTGTACGAGCAGTACGTC.

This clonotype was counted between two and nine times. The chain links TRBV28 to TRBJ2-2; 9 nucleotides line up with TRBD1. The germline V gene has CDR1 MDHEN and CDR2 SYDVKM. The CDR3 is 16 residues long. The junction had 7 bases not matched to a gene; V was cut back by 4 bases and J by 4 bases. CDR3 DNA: TGTGCCAGCAGTTCCCAACAGGGGGCGGGCACCGGGGAGCTGTTTTTT. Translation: CASSSQQGAGTGELFF.

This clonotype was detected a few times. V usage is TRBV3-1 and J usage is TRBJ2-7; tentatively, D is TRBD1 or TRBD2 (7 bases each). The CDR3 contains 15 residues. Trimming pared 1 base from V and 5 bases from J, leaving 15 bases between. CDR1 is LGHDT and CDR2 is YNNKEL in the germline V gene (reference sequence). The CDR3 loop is CASSQGPGGGDEQYF. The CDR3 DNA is TGTGCCAGCAGCCAAGGACCAGGGGGAGGGGACGAGCAGTACTTC.

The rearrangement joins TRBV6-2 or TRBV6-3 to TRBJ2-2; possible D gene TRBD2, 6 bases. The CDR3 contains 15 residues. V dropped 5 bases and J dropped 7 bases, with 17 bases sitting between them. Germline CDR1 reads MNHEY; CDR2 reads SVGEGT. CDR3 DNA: TGTGCCAGCAGTGCCTCCGGGGGTTTCGTCGGGGAGCTGTTTTTT. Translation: CASSASGGFVGELFF.

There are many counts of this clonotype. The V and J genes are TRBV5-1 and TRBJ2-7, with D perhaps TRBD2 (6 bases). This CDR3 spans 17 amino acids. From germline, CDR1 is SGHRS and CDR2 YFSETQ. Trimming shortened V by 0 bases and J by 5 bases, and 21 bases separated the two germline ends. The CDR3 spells CASSLGWASGGKDEQYF. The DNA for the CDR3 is TGCGCCAGCAGCTTGGGATGGGCGTCTGGGGGGAAGGACGAGCAGTACTTC.

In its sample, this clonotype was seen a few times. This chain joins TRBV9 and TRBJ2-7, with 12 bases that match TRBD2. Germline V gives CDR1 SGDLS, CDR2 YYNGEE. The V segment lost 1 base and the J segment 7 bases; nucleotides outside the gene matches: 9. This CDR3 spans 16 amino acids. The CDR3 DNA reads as TGTGCCAGCAGCGTAACGGAAAGGCTAGCGGGGGGGGAGCAGTACTTC. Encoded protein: CASSVTERLAGGEQYF.